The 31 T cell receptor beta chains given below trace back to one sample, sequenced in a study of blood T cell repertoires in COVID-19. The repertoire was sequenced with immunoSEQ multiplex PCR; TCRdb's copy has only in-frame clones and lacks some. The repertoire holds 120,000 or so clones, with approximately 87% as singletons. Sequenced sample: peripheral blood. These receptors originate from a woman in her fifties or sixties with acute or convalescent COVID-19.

The CDR3 nucleotides are TGTGCCAGCAGTGAACTTCTAGCGGGAGTACGCAAGTTCTTC. Its protein is CASSELLAGVRKFF. The rearrangement joins TRBV6-1 to TRBJ2-1; 10 bases align to TRBD2. CDR3 length: 14 residues. Germline CDR1 reads MNHNS; CDR2 reads SASEGT. Losses at the gene ends were 2 bases for V and 14 bases for J; bases not matched to a gene: 9.

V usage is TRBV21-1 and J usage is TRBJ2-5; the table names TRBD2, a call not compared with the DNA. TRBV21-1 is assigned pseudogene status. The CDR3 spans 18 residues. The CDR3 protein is CASSKEGTSGRAQETQYF. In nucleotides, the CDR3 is TGTGCCAGCAGCAAAGAGGGGACTAGCGGGAGGGCCCAAGAGACCCAGTACTTC.

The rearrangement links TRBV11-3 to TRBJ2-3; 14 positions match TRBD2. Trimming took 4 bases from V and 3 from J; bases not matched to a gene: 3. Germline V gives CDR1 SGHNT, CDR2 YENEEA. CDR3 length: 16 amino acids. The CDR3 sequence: CASSSRTSGRTDTQYF. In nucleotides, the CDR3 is TGTGCCAGCAGCTCGCGGACTAGCGGGAGGACAGATACGCAGTATTTT. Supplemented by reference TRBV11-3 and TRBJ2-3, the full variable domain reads EAGVVQSPRYKIIEKKQPVAFWCNPISGHNTLYWYLQNLGQGPELLIRYENEEAVDDSQLPKDRFSAERLKGVDSTLKIQPAELGDSAVYLCASSSRTSGRTDTQYFGPGTRLTVL.

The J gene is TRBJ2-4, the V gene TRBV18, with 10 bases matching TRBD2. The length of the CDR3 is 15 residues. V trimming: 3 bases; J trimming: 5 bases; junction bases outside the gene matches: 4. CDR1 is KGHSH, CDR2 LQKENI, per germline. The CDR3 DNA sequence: TGTGCCAGCTCACCCAAGCGGGAGGGAGAAAACATTCAGTACTTC. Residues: CASSPKREGENIQYF. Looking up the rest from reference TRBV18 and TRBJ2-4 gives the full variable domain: NAGVMQNPRHLVRRRGQEARLRCSPMKGHSHVYWYRQLPEEGLKFMVYLQKENIIDESGMPKERFSAEFPKEGPSILRIQQVVRGDSAAYFCASSPKREGENIQYFGAGTRLSVL.

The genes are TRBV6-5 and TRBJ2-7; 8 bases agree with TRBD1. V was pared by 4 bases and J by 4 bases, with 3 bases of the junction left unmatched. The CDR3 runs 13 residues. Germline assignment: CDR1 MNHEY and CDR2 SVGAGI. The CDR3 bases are TGTGCCAGCAGTTGGACAGGGAAATACGAGCAGTACTTC. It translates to CASSWTGKYEQYF.

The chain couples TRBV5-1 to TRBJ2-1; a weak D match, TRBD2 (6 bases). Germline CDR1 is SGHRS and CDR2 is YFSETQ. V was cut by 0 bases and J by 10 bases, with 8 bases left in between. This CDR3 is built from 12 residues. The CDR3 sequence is CASSLGDSEQFF. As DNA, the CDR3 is TGCGCCAGCAGCTTGGGGGACTCCGAGCAGTTCTTC.

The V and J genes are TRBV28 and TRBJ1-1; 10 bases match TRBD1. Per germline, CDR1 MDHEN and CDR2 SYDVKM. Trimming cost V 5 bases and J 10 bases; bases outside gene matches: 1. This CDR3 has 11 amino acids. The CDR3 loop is CASSRQGAAFF. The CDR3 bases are TGTGCCAGCAGTCGACAGGGGGCAGCTTTCTTT.

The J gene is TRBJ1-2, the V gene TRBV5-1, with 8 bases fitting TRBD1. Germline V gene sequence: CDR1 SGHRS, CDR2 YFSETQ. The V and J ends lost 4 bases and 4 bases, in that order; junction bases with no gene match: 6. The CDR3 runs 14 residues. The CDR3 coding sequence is TGCGCCAGCAGCAAACCGGGACAGGCCTATGGCTACACCTTC. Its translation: CASSKPGQAYGYTF.

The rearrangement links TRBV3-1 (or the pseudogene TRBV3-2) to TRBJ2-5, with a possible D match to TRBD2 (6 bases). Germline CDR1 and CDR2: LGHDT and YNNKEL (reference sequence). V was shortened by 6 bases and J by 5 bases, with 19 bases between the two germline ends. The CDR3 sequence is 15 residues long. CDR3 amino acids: CASSPRGGEGETQYF. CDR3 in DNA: TGTGCCAGCAGTCCTCGAGGAGGGGAAGGGGAGACCCAGTACTTC.

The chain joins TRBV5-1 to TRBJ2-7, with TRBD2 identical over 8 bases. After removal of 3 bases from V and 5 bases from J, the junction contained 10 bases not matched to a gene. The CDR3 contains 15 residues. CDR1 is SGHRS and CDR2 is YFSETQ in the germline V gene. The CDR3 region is CASSSGTRGAHEQYF. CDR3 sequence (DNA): TGCGCCAGCAGCTCCGGGACTAGAGGGGCGCACGAGCAGTACTTC.

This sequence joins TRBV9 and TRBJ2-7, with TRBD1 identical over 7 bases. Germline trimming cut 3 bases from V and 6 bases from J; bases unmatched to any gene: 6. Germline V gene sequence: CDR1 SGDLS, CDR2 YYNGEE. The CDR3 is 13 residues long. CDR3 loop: CASSEGQRGEQYF. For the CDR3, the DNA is TGTGCCAGCAGCGAGGGACAGAGGGGCGAGCAGTACTTC.

The DNA for the CDR3 is TGCGCCAGCACAAGGACTAGCGGGTGGGAGCAGTTCTTC. Its protein product is CASTRTSGWEQFF. The genes are TRBV10-2 and TRBJ2-1; 11 bases align to TRBD2. Germline assignment: CDR1 WSHSY and CDR2 SAAADI. J lost 10 bases, V lost 7 bases, and 6 bases had no gene match. The CDR3 has 13 amino acids.

The CDR3 coding sequence is TGCGCCAGCAGCTTGGAAGGGAGGGGTGAGACCCAGTACTTC. This encodes CASSLEGRGETQYF. This chain joins TRBV5-1 and TRBJ2-5, with TRBD2 matching over 7 bases. Per the germline V gene, CDR1 is SGHRS and CDR2 is YFSETQ. The CDR3 totals 14 residues. Germline trimming cut 0 bases from V and 5 bases from J; bases unmatched to any gene: 4.

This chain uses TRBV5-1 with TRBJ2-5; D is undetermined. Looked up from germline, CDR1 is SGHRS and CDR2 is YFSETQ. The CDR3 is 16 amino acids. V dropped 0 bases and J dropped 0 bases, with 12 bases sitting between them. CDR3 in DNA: TGCGCCAGCAGCTTGGTTCCCAGTTCCTACCAAGAGACCCAGTACTTC. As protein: CASSLVPSSYQETQYF.

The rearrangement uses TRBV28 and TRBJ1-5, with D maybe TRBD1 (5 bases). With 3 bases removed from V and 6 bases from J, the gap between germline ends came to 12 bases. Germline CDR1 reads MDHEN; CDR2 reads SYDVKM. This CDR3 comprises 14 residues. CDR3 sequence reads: CASSFRARGQPQHF. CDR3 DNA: TGTGCCAGCAGTTTCAGGGCGCGGGGTCAGCCCCAGCATTTT.

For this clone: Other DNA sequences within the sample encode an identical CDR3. CDR3 amino acids: CAWSVLYEQYF. The DNA of the CDR3 is TGTGCCTGGAGTGTCCTCTACGAGCAGTACTTC. The J gene is TRBJ2-7, the V gene TRBV30; D gene ambiguous. The germline gives CDR1 GTSNPN, CDR2 SVGIG (reference sequence). The germline V and J ends were trimmed by 0 bases and 3 bases, with 3 bases remaining between them. This CDR3 has 11 amino acids.

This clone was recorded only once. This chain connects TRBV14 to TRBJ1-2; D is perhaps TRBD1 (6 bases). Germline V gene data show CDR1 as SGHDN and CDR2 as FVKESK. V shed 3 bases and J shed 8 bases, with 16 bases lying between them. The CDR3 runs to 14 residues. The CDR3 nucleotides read TGTGCCAGCAGCCACCTATTACAGGGTGTAGGCTACACCTTC. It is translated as CASSHLLQGVGYTF.

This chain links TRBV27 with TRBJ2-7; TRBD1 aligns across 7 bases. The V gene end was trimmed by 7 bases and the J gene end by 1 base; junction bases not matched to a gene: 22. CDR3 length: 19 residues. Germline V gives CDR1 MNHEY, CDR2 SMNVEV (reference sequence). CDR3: CASNYAPRRDRARSYEQYF. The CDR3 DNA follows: TGTGCCAGCAATTACGCCCCCCGTCGCGACAGGGCACGGTCCTACGAGCAGTACTTC.

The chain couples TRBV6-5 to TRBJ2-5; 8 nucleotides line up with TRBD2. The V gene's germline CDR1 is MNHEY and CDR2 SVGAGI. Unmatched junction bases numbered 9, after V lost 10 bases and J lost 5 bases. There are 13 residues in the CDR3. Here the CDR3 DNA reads TGTGCCACCCGATCCCCGGGAGGGGAGACCCAGTACTTC. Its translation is CATRSPGGETQYF.

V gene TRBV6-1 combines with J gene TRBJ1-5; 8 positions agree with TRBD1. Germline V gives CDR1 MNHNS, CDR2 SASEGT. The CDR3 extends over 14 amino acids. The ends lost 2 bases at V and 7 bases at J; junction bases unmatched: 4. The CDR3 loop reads CASSETRGRQPQHF. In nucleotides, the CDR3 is TGTGCCAGCAGTGAAACCAGGGGGCGACAGCCCCAGCATTTT.

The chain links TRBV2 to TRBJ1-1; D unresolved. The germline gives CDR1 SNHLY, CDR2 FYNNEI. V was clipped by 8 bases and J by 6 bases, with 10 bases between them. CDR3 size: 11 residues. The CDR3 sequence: CASRSAAEAFF. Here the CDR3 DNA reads TGTGCCAGCCGATCCGCGGCTGAAGCTTTCTTT. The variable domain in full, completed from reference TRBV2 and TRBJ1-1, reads EPEVTQTPSHQVTQMGQEVILRCVPISNHLYFYWYRQILGQKVEFLVSFYNNEISEKSEIFDDQFSVERPDGSNFTLKIRSTKLEDSAMYFCASRSAAEAFFGQGTRLTVV.

CDR3 in DNA: TGTGCCAGCAGCCCGCTGGCGGGAGGCTCCTACGAGCAGTACTTC. Encoded protein: CASSPLAGGSYEQYF. The chain has TRBV7-9 and TRBJ2-7, with 8 positions matching TRBD2. CDR1 and CDR2 from the germline V gene are SEHNR and FQNEAQ (reference sequence). Trimming at V came to 5 bases and at J to 0 bases, leaving 6 bases not matched to a gene. This CDR3 contains 15 residues.

CDR3 sequence (DNA): TGTGCCAGCAGCCCAATTGGGGGGGGCAACTATGGCTACACCTTC. It yields the protein CASSPIGGGNYGYTF. This sequence joins TRBV9 and TRBJ1-2; possible D gene TRBD1, 6 bases. V lost 4 bases and J 2 bases, leaving 15 bases between the germline ends. Germline-derived CDR1 and CDR2 are SGDLS and YYNGEE. The CDR3 sequence is 15 residues long.

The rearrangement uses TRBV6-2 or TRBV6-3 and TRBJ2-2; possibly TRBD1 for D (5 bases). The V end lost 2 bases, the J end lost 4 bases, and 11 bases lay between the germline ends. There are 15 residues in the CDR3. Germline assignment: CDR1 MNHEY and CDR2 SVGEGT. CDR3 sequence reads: CASSYGQGPTGELFF. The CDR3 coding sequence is TGTGCCAGCAGTTACGGGCAGGGCCCCACCGGGGAGCTGTTTTTT.

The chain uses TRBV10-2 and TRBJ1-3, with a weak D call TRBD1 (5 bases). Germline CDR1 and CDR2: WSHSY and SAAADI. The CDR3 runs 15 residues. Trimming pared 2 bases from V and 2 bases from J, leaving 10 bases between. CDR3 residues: CASSESRVPGNTIYF. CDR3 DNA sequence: TGCGCCAGCAGTGAGAGCAGGGTCCCTGGAAACACCATATATTTT.

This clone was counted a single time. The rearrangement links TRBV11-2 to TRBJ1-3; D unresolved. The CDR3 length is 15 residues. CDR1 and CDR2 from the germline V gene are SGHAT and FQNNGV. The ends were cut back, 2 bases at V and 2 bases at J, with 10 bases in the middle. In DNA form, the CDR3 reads TGTGCCAGCAGCTTATTAGTTTCTCCTGGAAACACCATATATTTT. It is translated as CASSLLVSPGNTIYF.

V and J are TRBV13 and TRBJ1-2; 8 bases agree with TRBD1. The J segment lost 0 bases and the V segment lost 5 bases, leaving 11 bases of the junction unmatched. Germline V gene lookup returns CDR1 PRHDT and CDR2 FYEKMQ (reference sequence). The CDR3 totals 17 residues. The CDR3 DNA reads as TGTGCCAGCAGCCAAGGACAGGGAGGGGCTGCTAACTATGGCTACACCTTC. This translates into CASSQGQGGAANYGYTF.

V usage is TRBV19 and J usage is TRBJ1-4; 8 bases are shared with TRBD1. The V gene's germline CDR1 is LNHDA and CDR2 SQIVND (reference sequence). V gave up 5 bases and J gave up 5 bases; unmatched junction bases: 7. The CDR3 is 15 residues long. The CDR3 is CASSSYRGGNEKLFF. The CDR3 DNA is TGTGCCAGTAGTTCCTACAGGGGGGGGAATGAAAAACTGTTTTTT. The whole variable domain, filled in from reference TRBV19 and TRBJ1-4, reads DGGITQSPKYLFRKEGQNVTLSCEQNLNHDAMYWYRQDPGQGLRLIYYSQIVNDFQKGDIAEGYSVSREKKESFPLTVTSAQKNPTAFYLCASSSYRGGNEKLFFGSGTQLSVL.

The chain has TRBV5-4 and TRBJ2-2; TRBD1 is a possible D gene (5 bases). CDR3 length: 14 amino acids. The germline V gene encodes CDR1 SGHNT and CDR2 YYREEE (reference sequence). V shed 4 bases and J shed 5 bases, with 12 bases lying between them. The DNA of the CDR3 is TGTGCCAGCAGCCCTGCAGGGCGGACCGGGGAGCTGTTTTTT. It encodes CASSPAGRTGELFF.

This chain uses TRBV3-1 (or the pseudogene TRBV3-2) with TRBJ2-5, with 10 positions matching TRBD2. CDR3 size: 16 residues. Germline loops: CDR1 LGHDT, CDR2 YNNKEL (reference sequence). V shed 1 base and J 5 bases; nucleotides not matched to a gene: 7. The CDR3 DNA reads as TGTGCCAGCAGCCAAGCGGCTAGCGGGAGCGGGGAGACCCAGTACTTC. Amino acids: CASSQAASGSGETQYF.

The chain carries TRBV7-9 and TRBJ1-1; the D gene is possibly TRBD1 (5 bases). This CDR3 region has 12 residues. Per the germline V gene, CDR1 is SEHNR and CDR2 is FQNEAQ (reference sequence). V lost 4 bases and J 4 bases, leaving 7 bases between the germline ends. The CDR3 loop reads CASSSGFTEAFF. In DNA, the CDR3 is TGTGCCAGCAGCTCAGGGTTCACTGAAGCTTTCTTT.